The sequence of this T cell receptor beta chain was determined in a study of T cells in Graves' hyperthyroidism and ophthalmopathy. Overall study findings and caveats: Ophthalmopathy was distinguished from stable hyperthyroidism by 13 V-J signatures.

Remarks on this clonotype: Its cognate antigen is unknown. Given a much more abundant clone one base away, this may be a read error.

Trimming shortened V by 4 bases and J by 3 bases, and 18 bases separated the two germline ends. The CDR3 extends over 16 amino acids. Per germline, CDR1 DFQATT and CDR2 SNEGSKA (reference sequence). From RNA transcripts, TCR beta CDR3 regions were amplified. HTBI primers were used for first-round RT-PCR of the TCR CDR3. TCRdb re-called the multiplex PCR reads with MiXCR, one entry per CDR3 protein. The sample contains approximately 380,000 distinct CDR3 sequences, around a sixth of which appear only once. V is TRBV20-1 and J is TRBJ2-2; possibly TRBD1 or TRBD2 for D (5 bases each). The sample was blood. This clonotype originated in a man between 18 and 35 years old with Graves' ophthalmopathy. The CDR3 loop reads CSATLWGSRDTGELFF. CDR3 in DNA: TGCAGTGCTACGCTGTGGGGGTCAAGAGACACCGGGGAGCTGTTTTTT.